This TCR beta chain was sequenced in a study of cytomegalovirus exposure and HLA in healthy donors. Trimming shortened V by 1 base and J by 4 bases, and 10 bases separated the two germline ends. The CDR3 covers 14 residues. CDR1 and CDR2 (germline): PRHDT, FYEKMQ (reference sequence). PCR amplification relied on 60 Vbeta primers (plus 13 Jbeta primers). The assay was immunoSEQ multiplex PCR, and TCRdb's table has in-frame clones only and misses some. The sample carries 150,000 to 200,000 clones, approximately 81% recorded once. The rearrangement joins TRBV13 to TRBJ1-2; D not certain. The TCR comes from a woman aged 45-65 years in good health and CMV-seronegative. Sequencing was carried out using PBMCs. Here the CDR3 DNA reads TGTGCCAGCAGCTTAGATCGCCAGCGCTATGGCTACACCTTC. Protein: CASSLDRQRYGYTF.